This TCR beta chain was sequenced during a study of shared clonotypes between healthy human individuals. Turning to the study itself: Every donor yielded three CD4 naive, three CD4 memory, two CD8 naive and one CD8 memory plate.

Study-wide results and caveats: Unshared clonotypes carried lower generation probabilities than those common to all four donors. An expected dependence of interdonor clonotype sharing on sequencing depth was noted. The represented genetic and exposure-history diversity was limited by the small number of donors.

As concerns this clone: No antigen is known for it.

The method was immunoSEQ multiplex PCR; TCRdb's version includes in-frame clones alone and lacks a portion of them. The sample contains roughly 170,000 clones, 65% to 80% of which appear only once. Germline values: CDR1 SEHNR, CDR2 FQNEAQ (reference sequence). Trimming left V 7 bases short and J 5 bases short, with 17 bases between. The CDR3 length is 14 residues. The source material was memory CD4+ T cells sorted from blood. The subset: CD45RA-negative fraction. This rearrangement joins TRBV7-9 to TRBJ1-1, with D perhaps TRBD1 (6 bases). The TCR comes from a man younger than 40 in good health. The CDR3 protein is CASNLQGSETEAFF. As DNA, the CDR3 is TGTGCCAGCAACCTACAGGGTTCCGAAACTGAAGCTTTCTTT.